Below are 6 T cell receptor beta chains sequenced from a single sample in a study of blood T cell repertoires in COVID-19. The assay was immunoSEQ multiplex PCR, and TCRdb's table has in-frame clones only and misses some. The table records around 190,000 clones, 70% to 90% of them present only once. The sample consisted of peripheral blood. These receptors came from a middle-aged man with COVID-19, enrolled during active disease.

A single count supports this clone. The V and J genes are TRBV6-5 and TRBJ2-7; D possibly corresponds to TRBD1 (6 bases). Trimming shortened V by 5 bases and J by 4 bases, and 12 bases separated the two germline ends. The CDR3 runs to 13 residues. Per germline, CDR1 MNHEY and CDR2 SVGAGI. The CDR3 coding sequence is TGTGCCAGCAGTCTTCAGGGGAGTTACGAGCAGTACTTC. Translation: CASSLQGSYEQYF.

Concerning this clone itself: A far larger clone is a single base away, which makes a read error likely. The chain carries TRBV6-2 or TRBV6-3 and TRBJ1-1, with D tentatively TRBD1 (5 bases). The CDR3 has 13 amino acids. Trimming cost V 6 bases and J 0 bases, with 8 bases left between them. Germline V lookup: CDR1 MNHEY, CDR2 SVGEGT. CDR3 sequence reads: CASSPTVNTEAFF. In DNA, the CDR3 is TGTGCCAGCAGCCCGACAGTGAACACTGAAGCTTTCTTT.

This clone appeared once. The chain combines TRBV27 with TRBJ1-6; D uncertain. CDR1 is MNHEY, CDR2 SMNVEV, per germline (reference sequence). The ends were cut back, 0 bases at V and 0 bases at J, with 6 bases in the middle. The CDR3 contains 16 residues. DNA for the CDR3: TGTGCCAGCAGTTTATCGAGTTACTCCTATAATTCACCCCTCCACTTT. As protein: CASSLSSYSYNSPLHF.

The J gene is TRBJ2-7, the V gene TRBV29-1, with 9 bases identical to TRBD1. Germline V CDR1 and CDR2: SQVTM, ANQGSEA. The CDR3 consists of 15 residues. After removal of 0 bases from V and 3 bases from J, the junction contained 6 bases not matched to a gene. This CDR3 is CSVEEGTGKGYEQYF. The CDR3 DNA sequence: TGCAGCGTTGAAGAAGGGACAGGGAAGGGCTACGAGCAGTACTTC.

This chain links TRBV6-2 or TRBV6-3 with TRBJ2-5; D may be TRBD2 (5 bases). Looked up from germline, CDR1 is MNHEY and CDR2 is SVGEGT. CDR3 length: 16 residues. Trimming pared 5 bases from V and 1 base from J, leaving 17 bases between. Here the CDR3 DNA reads TGTGCCAGCAGTGGACGTCTAGCCTTTATCCAAGAGACCCAGTACTTC. Translated: CASSGRLAFIQETQYF.

This chain uses TRBV25-1 with TRBJ2-2, with D perhaps matching TRBD1 (6 bases). Per the germline V gene, CDR1 is MGHDK and CDR2 is SYGVNS. V shed 6 bases and J shed 8 bases, with 10 bases lying between them. The CDR3 covers 12 residues. CDR3 loop: CASRGAGGELFF. The CDR3 nucleotides are TGTGCCAGCAGGGGGGCTGGAGGGGAGCTGTTTTTT.